This T cell receptor beta chain derives from a study of blood T cell repertoires in COVID-19. At the level of the study: Samples representing acute and convalescent COVID-19 were sourced from the United States, Italy and Spain. PBMCs, B-cell-depleted T cells, or T cells provided the cDNA or gDNA that made up the material.

Germline CDR1 reads MNHEY; CDR2 reads SVGAGI. CDR3 size: 13 residues. Trimming cost V 8 bases and J 11 bases, with 22 bases left between them. Authors' methods: Estimation of nucleated cell counts relied on the amplification of reference gene primers. Method: immunoSEQ multiplex PCR; TCRdb's copy keeps in-frame clones and lacks some. V and J calls and clone size come straight from that table; D and trimming were deduced from the DNA. The data hold about 190,000 clones, with around 84% observed a single time. The chain employs TRBV6-5 and TRBJ2-7; D perhaps matches TRBD1 (6 bases). The sequenced material came from peripheral blood. This TCR derives from a man aged 25 to 45 with active or convalescent COVID-19. The CDR3 coding sequence is TGTGCCAGCTCCTGGGGGCCCACCCAAGAGAAGTACTTC. Its protein product is CASSWGPTQEKYF.